Listed below are T cell receptor beta chains from one sample, sequenced in a study of T cell changes during pregnancy in multiple sclerosis. Profiling relied on immunoSEQ multiplex PCR, and the TCRdb table lists in-frame clones only, not all of them. The sample comprises tens of thousands of clones, about 93% of which are singletons, and more than 1% rests with the top ten. The sample was peripheral blood, taken in the first trimester of pregnancy. These receptors all stem from a female donor with multiple sclerosis, enrolled in a pregnancy study. Each CDR3 is given without its conserved first and last residue. The order of the fields is V gene, clone size, CDR3 protein. Clone sizes are given selectively: once, few, many, or a class where the clone is expanded.

>TRBV27|-
ASRGTGSNQPQH
>TRBV28|-
ASSFRLRGNTEAF
>TRBV29-1|-
SVGAQGGYT
>TRBV19|-
ASSYLATVTDTQY
>TRBV7-2|-
ASSRASGGLGLSGETQY
>TRBV9|-
ASSPRGGVRGSPLH
>TRBV10-2|-
ASSELRGRGRSYEQY
>TRBV10-3|-
AITDFNTGELF
>TRBV28|-
ATLRGGAVYEQY
>TRBV7-9|-
ASSPGTGRPYEQY
>TRBV27|-
ASSLSPGHIYNEQF
>TRBV19|-
ASSRMRGQPQH
>TRBV6-5|-
ASSRRQGTRTEAF
>TRBV7-2|-
ASSTRQGADYGYT
>TRBV2|-
ASSRQGADTEAF
>TRBV6-5|-
ASRKDSMNTEAF
>TRBV7-2|-
ASSPGQLNQPQH
>TRBV6-5|-
ATFARGSSYNEQF
>TRBV25-1|-
ASSEARGVQGHGYT
>TRBV2|-
ASSVLRQLSYNSPLH
>TRBV6-6|-
ASSRDYNEQF
>TRBV20-1|-
SAREVMEAF
>TRBV5-1|once
ASSQPQGAGYGYT